These 14 T cell receptor beta chains originate from one sample sequenced in a study of CD8+CD57+ T cells in acquired aplastic anemia. TCR beta VDJ combinations and CDR3 sequences were profiled from genomic DNA. TCRdb reprocessed the reads via MiXCR and lists one record per CDR3 protein. The table includes 90,000 to 150,000 distinct CDR3 sequences, over 55% detected once. Sequenced patients had shown CD8+CD57+ cell expansion by flow cytometry. The sample comprised sorted CD4+, CD8+, or CD8+CD57+ T cells (not recorded which) from PBMCs. The receptors originated from a human donor with aplastic anemia.

The chain has TRBV12-5 and TRBJ2-3; 7 bases are shared with TRBD1. V trimming: 6 bases; J trimming: 2 bases; junction bases outside the gene matches: 5. Germline CDR1 and CDR2: LGHNT and FRNRAP. CDR3 length: 14 residues. The CDR3, as DNA: TGTGCTAGTGGACAGGGACAGTCCACAGATACGCAGTATTTT. It codes for CASGQGQSTDTQYF.

This clonotype was recorded only once. The chain links TRBV25-1 to TRBJ2-3, with unresolved D. Germline V gene sequence: CDR1 MGHDK, CDR2 SYGVNS. There are 19 residues in the CDR3. Trimming pared 3 bases from V and 5 bases from J, leaving 27 bases between. This chain's CDR3 is CASSDPSIITSPAEDTQYF. The CDR3 DNA follows: TGTGCCAGCAGTGACCCGAGCATAATAACTTCTCCGGCCGAAGATACGCAGTATTTT.

V gene TRBV9 combines with J gene TRBJ2-3; 7 bases fit TRBD2. The germline V gene has CDR1 SGDLS and CDR2 YYNGEE. The length of the CDR3 is 13 residues. J was trimmed by 6 bases and V by 6 bases; bases with no gene match: 7. The CDR3 nucleotides read TGTGCCAGCAATAGCGGGTATCCGGATACGCAGTATTTT. This encodes CASNSGYPDTQYF. The complete variable domain, with remaining parts taken from reference TRBV9 and TRBJ2-3, reads DSGVTQTPKHLITATGQRVTLRCSPRSGDLSVYWYQQSLDQGLQFLIQYYNGEERAKGNILERFSAQQFPDLHSELNLSSLELGDSALYFCASNSGYPDTQYFGPGTRLTVL.

This clonotype was counted a few times. The chain employs TRBV9 and TRBJ2-3; D uncertain. CDR1 and CDR2 (germline): SGDLS, YYNGEE. The CDR3 totals 17 residues. Trimming stripped 0 bases from V and 0 bases from J, with 14 bases between. Here the CDR3 reads CASSVGELAPSTDTQYF. CDR3 in DNA: TGTGCCAGCAGCGTAGGGGAACTCGCCCCTAGCACAGATACGCAGTATTTT.

This sequence joins TRBV30 and TRBJ1-2, with 7 bases aligning to TRBD1. CDR1 is GTSNPN, CDR2 SVGIG, per germline (reference sequence). V lost 4 bases, J lost 6 bases, and 11 bases stayed unmatched. This CDR3 region has 14 residues. Here the CDR3 reads CAWKIDRARDGYTF. Here the CDR3 DNA reads TGTGCCTGGAAAATAGACAGGGCACGGGATGGCTACACCTTC.

J is TRBJ1-1 and V is TRBV7-9, with a possible D match to TRBD1 (5 bases). Between the trimmed V and J ends, which lost 3 bases and 3 bases, there was a span of 8 bases. From germline, CDR1 is SEHNR and CDR2 FQNEAQ (reference sequence). The CDR3 is 13 amino acids. DNA for the CDR3: TGTGCCAGCAGCTTCAGGGCGGACACTGAAGCTTTCTTT. Translated, it gives CASSFRADTEAFF.

The rearrangement uses TRBV11-2 and TRBJ2-7; D call uncertain. This CDR3 contains 12 residues. Trimming left V 5 bases short and J 5 bases short, with 10 bases between. Germline V CDR1 and CDR2: SGHAT, FQNNGV. The CDR3 reads CASSPPVDEQYF. CDR3 DNA: TGTGCCAGCAGCCCCCCTGTCGACGAGCAGTACTTC.

V is TRBV5-1 and J is TRBJ2-7, with 10 bases aligning to TRBD2. Germline CDR1 reads SGHRS; CDR2 reads YFSETQ. The CDR3 sequence is 15 residues long. J gave up 7 bases and V 2 bases, and 9 bases lay outside the gene matches. The CDR3 region is CASSFGSGGRGEQYF. The CDR3 DNA reads TGCGCCAGCAGCTTCGGTAGCGGGGGGCGAGGGGAGCAGTACTTC.

V is TRBV7-9 and J is TRBJ1-2; the match to TRBD1 covers 7 bases. The CDR3 has 14 residues. The junction had 13 bases not matched to a gene; V was cut back by 8 bases and J by 7 bases. From germline, CDR1 is SEHNR and CDR2 FQNEAQ (reference sequence). In nucleotides, the CDR3 is TGTGCCAGCGGCCCCGGACAGGCCCTAGGTGGCTACACCTTC. Translating it yields CASGPGQALGGYTF.

The chain has TRBV29-1 and TRBJ1-1; D not certain. Germline V gene sequence: CDR1 SQVTM, CDR2 ANQGSEA. V lost 4 bases to trimming and J lost 7 bases, with 7 bases between them. This CDR3 comprises 10 residues. CDR3 sequence: CSVVEYEAFF. The CDR3 DNA is TGCAGCGTTGTCGAATATGAAGCTTTCTTT.

The table lists this clonotype with a few counts. The V gene is TRBV2, the J gene TRBJ2-7; 10 positions agree with TRBD1. Losses at the gene ends were 7 bases for V and 4 bases for J; bases not matched to a gene: 4. Germline assignment: CDR1 SNHLY and CDR2 FYNNEI. The CDR3 consists of 13 residues. Here the CDR3 reads CASKRGQGYEQYF. The CDR3, as DNA: TGTGCCAGCAAGAGGGGACAGGGGTACGAGCAGTACTTC.

At least ten counts were recorded for this clonotype. The chain carries TRBV5-4 and TRBJ2-7; D not certain. The CDR3 covers 14 residues. The germline CDR1 and CDR2 sequences are SGHNT and YYREEE (reference sequence). Trimming pared 0 bases from V and 2 bases from J, leaving 9 bases between. CDR3 sequence: CASSLGETPYEQYF. The CDR3 nucleotides read TGTGCCAGCAGCTTGGGGGAAACTCCCTACGAGCAGTACTTC.

This clonotype was seen a handful of times. The CDR3, as DNA: TGTGCCAGCAGCTCCGACAGGGTGTCAGATACGCAGTATTTT. Translation: CASSSDRVSDTQYF. This chain uses TRBV7-8 with TRBJ2-3, with 7 bases fitting TRBD1. The V segment lost 4 bases and the J segment 4 bases; nucleotides outside the gene matches: 5. The germline V gene encodes CDR1 SGHVS and CDR2 FQNEAQ. The CDR3 sequence is 14 residues long.

Many counts were recorded for this clonotype. This chain connects TRBV7-6 to TRBJ2-3; no definite D call. Trimming took off 4 bases at V and 2 bases at J, with 1 base between the two ends. This CDR3 spans 11 amino acids. The germline V gene has CDR1 SGHVS and CDR2 FNYEAQ. The CDR3 DNA follows: TGTGCCAGCAGCTACACAGATACGCAGTATTTT. Protein product: CASSYTDTQYF.